This T cell receptor (beta chain) is drawn from a study of shared clonotypes between healthy human individuals. Whole-study findings and limits: Naive subsets usually exceeded memory subsets in estimated richness. Rarefaction showed sorted-subset sequencing was incomplete despite large depth.

The method was immunoSEQ multiplex PCR; TCRdb's version includes in-frame clones alone and lacks a portion of them. The sample shows around 1.5 million clones, around 98% of them seen only once. As regards this clone: Antigen unknown.

The source of this sequence is a man under 40 in good health. Sequenced sample: naive CD4+ T cells sorted from blood. Subset given: CD45RA+ positively selected.

The CDR3 DNA is TGTGCCAGCAGCTTGGAAGGCGCGAGGATAGATGAGCAGTTCTTC. Protein product: CASSLEGARIDEQFF. This rearrangement joins TRBV5-5 to TRBJ2-1; D gene uncertain. This CDR3 is built from 15 residues. Trimming left V 0 bases short and J 8 bases short, with 15 bases between. Germline lookup yields CDR1 SGHKS and CDR2 YYEKEE (reference sequence). Complete variable domain (other parts from reference TRBV5-5 and TRBJ2-1): DAGVTQSPTHLIKTRGQQVTLRCSPISGHKSVSWYQQVLGQGPQFIFQYYEKEERGRGNFPDRFSARQFPNYSSELNVNALLLGDSALYLCASSLEGARIDEQFFGPGTRLTVL.